This TCR beta chain was recovered during a study of cytomegalovirus exposure and HLA in healthy donors. Libraries were prepared by immunoSEQ multiplex PCR; TCRdb keeps only in-frame clonotypes and omits some of them. The profile shows approximately 220,000 clones, 87% of them singletons. The CDR3 spans 15 residues. Trimming removed 6 bases from V and 5 bases from J; junction bases left unmatched: 8. Germline CDR1 and CDR2: SGHRS and YFSETQ. This clone has only a few counts. Material for sequencing was PBMCs. The source is a man between 18 and 35 years old in good health and CMV-seronegative. The chain links TRBV5-1 to TRBJ1-6, with 7 bases that match TRBD1. CDR3: CASTRGTVNNSPLHF. The DNA for the CDR3 is TGCGCCAGCACTAGGGGGACAGTTAATAATTCACCCCTCCACTTT.